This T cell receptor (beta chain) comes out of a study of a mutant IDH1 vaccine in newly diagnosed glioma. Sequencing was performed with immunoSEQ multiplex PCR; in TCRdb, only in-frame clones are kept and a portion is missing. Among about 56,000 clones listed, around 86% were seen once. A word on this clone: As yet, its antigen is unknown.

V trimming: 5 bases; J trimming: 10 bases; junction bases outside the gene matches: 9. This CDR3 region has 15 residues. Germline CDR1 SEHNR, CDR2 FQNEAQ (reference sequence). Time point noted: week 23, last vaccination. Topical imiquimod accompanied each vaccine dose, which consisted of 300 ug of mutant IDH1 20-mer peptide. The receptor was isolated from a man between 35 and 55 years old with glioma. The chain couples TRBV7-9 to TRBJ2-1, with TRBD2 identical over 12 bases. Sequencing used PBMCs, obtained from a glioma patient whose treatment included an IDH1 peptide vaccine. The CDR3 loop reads CASSGKLAGGVEQFF. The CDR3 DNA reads TGTGCCAGCAGCGGAAAACTAGCGGGAGGTGTGGAGCAGTTCTTC.